This entry lists 13 T cell receptor beta chains sequenced from one sample in a study of tumor and adjacent non-tumor tissue in lung cancer. RNA was extracted from bulk tissue without any cell sorting. Distant lung tissue was collected more than 3 cm away from the tumor edge. The library came from three nested PCR rounds adapted from ARM-PCR protocols. A single record per CDR3 protein comes from TCRdb applying MiXCR to the multiplex PCR reads. The table shows some 68,000 distinct CDR3 sequences, with around 76% occurring only once. Material for sequencing was distant non-tumor lung tissue. The origin of the receptors is a man aged 60-69 years with non-small cell lung cancer.

The rearrangement links TRBV9 to TRBJ2-1, with D maybe TRBD2 (6 bases). Germline assignment: CDR1 SGDLS and CDR2 YYNGEE. The CDR3 extends over 16 amino acids. V lost 4 bases and J lost 5, with 19 bases in between. CDR3 nucleotides: TGTGCCAGCAGCCCTTGGGGGGAGATGAGAGACAATGAGCAGTTCTTC. Amino acids: CASSPWGEMRDNEQFF.

As regards this clonotype: A junction end diverges from the germline sequence, so it may reflect a read error. The rearrangement links TRBV20-1 to TRBJ2-5; D gene ambiguous. The CDR3 covers 16 residues. Per the germline V gene, CDR1 is DFQATT and CDR2 is SNEGSKA (reference sequence). CDR3 coding DNA: TGCAGTGCTAGAATCCATGGGAACATGGTTCAAGGGACCCAGTACTTC. Translated: CSARIHGNMVQGTQYF.

In regard to this clonotype: A much larger clone is a single base away; this may be a read error. V and J are TRBV28 and TRBJ1-1; tentative D call: TRBD1 (5 bases). The germline V gene has CDR1 MDHEN and CDR2 SYDVKM. CDR3 length equals 14 residues. Trimming removed 3 bases at V and 8 bases at J, with 16 bases between. In DNA, the CDR3 is TGTGCCAGCAGTTTCCTCCGGGACTTATCGGAAGCTTTCTTT. This encodes CASSFLRDLSEAFF.

This clonotype appeared many times. Germline is not matched at one junction end, which may reflect a read error. The V gene is TRBV20-1, the J gene TRBJ2-3; 10 bases fit TRBD2. This CDR3 has 14 amino acids. CDR1 is DFQATT and CDR2 is SNEGSKA in the germline V gene (reference sequence). As DNA, the CDR3 is TGCAGTCCTAGACTAGCGGGCAACACAGATACGCAGTATTTT. This sequence encodes CSPRLAGNTDTQYF.

Regarding this clonotype: No conserved phenylalanine or tryptophan ends this CDR3, so it is likely a read error. This chain links TRBV6-5 with TRBJ2-7; a weak D match, TRBD2 (5 bases). From germline, CDR1 is MNHEY and CDR2 SVGAGI. This CDR3 spans 15 amino acids. Trimming left V 1 base short and J 6 bases short, with 16 bases between. DNA for the CDR3: TGTGCCAGCAGTTACTTGAGGTGGGAGACGGCCGAGCAGTACTGC. This sequence encodes CASSYLRWETAEQYC.

With regard to this clonotype: Without the conserved terminal phenylalanine or tryptophan, this CDR3 likely stems from a read error. This chain links TRBV4-1 with TRBJ2-1; the D is unclear. The germline gives CDR1 MGHRA, CDR2 YSYEKL. This CDR3 contains 14 residues. CDR3 nucleotides: TGCGACAGTAGCCAAGAACGCAACTACAATGAGCAGTTCATC. Translating gives CDSSQERNYNEQFI.

This clonotype was counted between two and nine times. A read error may produce the germline difference seen at one junction end. This chain links TRBV12-3 or TRBV12-4 with TRBJ2-7; TRBD1 agrees at 11 bases. The CDR3 runs 14 residues. The chain's CDR3 is CANSPGTGGLGQYF. DNA for the CDR3: TGTGCCAACAGTCCCGGGACAGGGGGTCTTGGGCAGTACTTC.

V and J are TRBV5-5 and TRBJ2-7; D is ambiguous. Germline-derived CDR1 and CDR2 are SGHKS and YYEKEE (reference sequence). Trimming took 4 bases from V and 2 from J, leaving 13 bases between them. The CDR3 runs 14 residues. The CDR3 reads CASSMDYRTYEQYF. The CDR3 nucleotides read TGTGCCAGCAGCATGGATTACAGAACCTACGAGCAGTACTTC.

The J gene is TRBJ2-7, the V gene TRBV11-1; D is possibly TRBD1 or TRBD2 (6 bases each). Trimming left V 9 bases short and J 3 bases short, with 21 bases between. CDR3 length equals 15 residues. Germline V gene data show CDR1 as SGHAT and CDR2 as FQDESV (reference sequence). This CDR3 reads CASGLDKGGRYEQYF. Here the CDR3 DNA reads TGTGCCAGTGGCTTAGACAAGGGGGGCCGCTACGAGCAGTACTTC.

This clonotype has just a few counts. A much more abundant neighbour one base away suggests this may be a read error. The rearrangement links TRBV6-5 to TRBJ1-6; D is undetermined. This CDR3 is 16 amino acids long. Germline assignment: CDR1 MNHEY and CDR2 SVGAGI. CDR3 DNA sequence: TGTGCCAGCATTTACTCCTGGGGTGGGGTTAGTTCACCCCTCCACTTT. Amino acid sequence: CASIYSWGGVSSPLHF.

As regards this clonotype: This sequence may be a read error, since a much larger clone differs from it by one base. The chain couples TRBV5-1 to TRBJ2-1, with 9 bases that match TRBD2. This CDR3 is 15 amino acids long. From germline, CDR1 is SGHRS and CDR2 YFSETQ. V dropped 5 bases and J dropped 8; count of bases not matched to a gene: 11. The CDR3 spells CASSFLAGRPDEQFF. The DNA for the CDR3 is TGCGCCAGCAGTTTTCTAGCGGGAAGGCCGGATGAGCAGTTCTTC.

Remarks on this clonotype: This is likely a read error, given that the CDR3 carries no conserved phenylalanine or tryptophan at its end. This chain joins TRBV11-1 and TRBJ2-1, with TRBD2 identical over 9 bases. The ends lost 7 bases at V and 10 bases at J; junction bases unmatched: 14. The germline gives CDR1 SGHAT, CDR2 FQDESV (reference sequence). The CDR3 extends over 15 amino acids. The DNA of the CDR3 is TGTGCCAGCATCCAGGAAGCGGGAGGTGGCAACGAGCAGTTCTCC. It is translated as CASIQEAGGGNEQFS.

Of note for this clonotype: Mismatch with germline at one junction end may stem from a read error. This chain joins TRBV29-1 and TRBJ2-1, with D possibly TRBD2 on 5 matching bases. In germline, CDR1 is SQVTM, CDR2 ANQGSEA. The CDR3 loop spans 13 amino acids. CDR3 region: CCVELETGNEQFF. The CDR3 DNA sequence: TGCTGCGTAGAACTAGAGACTGGCAATGAGCAGTTCTTC.